The clone carrying this TCR beta chain was observed once. This entry belongs to a study of cytomegalovirus exposure and HLA in healthy donors. CDR1 and CDR2 from the germline V gene are MNHNS and SASEGT. V was shortened by 4 bases and J by 6 bases, with 21 bases between the two germline ends. The CDR3 sequence is 17 residues long. The PCR employed 60 Vbeta primers together with 13 Jbeta primers. Produced via immunoSEQ multiplex PCR; TCRdb's table is partial and in-frame only. The table lists 200,000 to 250,000 clones, approximately 81% of them singletons. The sequence was collected from a man under 40 in good health and CMV-seronegative. The chain has TRBV6-1 and TRBJ2-2; a possible D gene is TRBD1 (8 bases). The sequencing input was PBMCs. The CDR3 DNA is TGTGCCAGCAGTGTAAGGCGGGGGCAGGGGGCATCCGGGGAGCTGTTTTTT. Its translation is CASSVRRGQGASGELFF.